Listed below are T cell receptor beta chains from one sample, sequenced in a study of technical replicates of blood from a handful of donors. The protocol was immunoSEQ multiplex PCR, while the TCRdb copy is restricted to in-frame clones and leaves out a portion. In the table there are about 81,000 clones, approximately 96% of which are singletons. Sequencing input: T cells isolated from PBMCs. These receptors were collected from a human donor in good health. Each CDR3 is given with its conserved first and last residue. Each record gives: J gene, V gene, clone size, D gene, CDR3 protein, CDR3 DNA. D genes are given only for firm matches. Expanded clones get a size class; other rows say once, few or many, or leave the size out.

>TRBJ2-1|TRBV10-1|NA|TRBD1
CASSEYEGAIYNEQFF
TGCGCCAGCAGTGAGTATGAGGGGGCTATCTACAATGAGCAGTTCTTC
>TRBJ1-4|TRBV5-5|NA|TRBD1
CASSPPGQGGEKLFF
TGTGCCAGCAGCCCCCCCGGACAGGGAGGTGAAAAACTGTTTTTT
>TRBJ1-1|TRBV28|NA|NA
CASTGTEAFF
TGTGCCAGCACGGGCACTGAAGCTTTCTTT
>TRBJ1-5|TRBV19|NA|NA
CASSMGPVEGGQHF
TGTGCCAGTAGTATGGGGCCGGTTGAAGGGGGCCAGCATTTT
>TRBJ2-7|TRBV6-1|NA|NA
CASSEVTFSSYEQYF
TGTGCCAGCAGTGAGGTGACATTTTCCTCCTACGAGCAGTACTTC
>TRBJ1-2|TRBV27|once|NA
CASSLEVGYGYTF
TGTGCCAGCAGTTTAGAGGTCGGCTATGGCTACACCTTC
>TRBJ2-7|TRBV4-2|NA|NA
CASSPVGGSYEQYF
TGTGCCAGCAGCCCAGTGGGAGGATCCTACGAGCAGTACTTC
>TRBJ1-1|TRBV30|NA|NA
CAWRMGRTEAFF
TGTGCCTGGAGAATGGGGCGGACAGAAGCTTTCTTT
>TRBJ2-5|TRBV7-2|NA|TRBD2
CASSGGLGGRRTQYF
TGTGCCAGCAGCGGGGGACTAGGTGGGCGGCGGACCCAGTACTTC
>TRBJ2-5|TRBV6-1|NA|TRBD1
CASSERGDRGGETQYF
TGTGCCAGCAGTGAAAGGGGGGACAGGGGGGGAGAGACCCAGTACTTC
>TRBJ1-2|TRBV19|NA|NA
CASSAYREVVFYTF
TGTGCCAGTAGTGCCTACCGGGAGGTCGTATTCTACACCTTC
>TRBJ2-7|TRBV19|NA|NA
CASSYQGSHEQYF
TGTGCCAGTAGTTACCAGGGGAGCCACGAGCAGTACTTC
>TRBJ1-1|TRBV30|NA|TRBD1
CAGGQGGAFF
TGTGCCGGGGGACAGGGGGGCGCTTTCTTT
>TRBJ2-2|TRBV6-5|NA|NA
CASSYGFYTGELFF
TGTGCCAGCAGTTACGGCTTCTACACCGGGGAGCTGTTTTTT
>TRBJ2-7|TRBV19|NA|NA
CASSVLAASSYEQYF
TGTGCCAGTAGTGTTCTAGCTGCGAGCTCCTACGAGCAGTACTTC
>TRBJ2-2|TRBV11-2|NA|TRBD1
CASSVSGGYTGELFF
TGTGCCAGCAGCGTCTCAGGGGGTTACACCGGGGAGCTGTTTTTT
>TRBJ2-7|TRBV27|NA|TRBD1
CASSRDRGTYEQYF
TGTGCCAGCTCCCGGGACAGGGGGACCTACGAGCAGTACTTC
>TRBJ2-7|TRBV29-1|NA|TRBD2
CSVAGGSAYEQYF
TGCAGCGTAGCGGGAGGCTCTGCCTACGAGCAGTACTTC
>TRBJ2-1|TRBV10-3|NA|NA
CAISPNYNEQFF
TGTGCCATCAGTCCTAACTACAATGAGCAGTTCTTC
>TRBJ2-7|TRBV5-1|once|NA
CASSLAGPEQYF
TGCGCCAGCAGCTTGGCAGGGCCAGAGCAGTACTTC
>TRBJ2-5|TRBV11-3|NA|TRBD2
CASSPGREVETQYF
TGTGCCAGCAGCCCAGGCCGGGAGGTGGAGACCCAGTACTTC
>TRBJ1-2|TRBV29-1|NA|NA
CSVGGTTDGYTF
TGCAGCGTTGGGGGCACAACAGATGGCTACACCTTC
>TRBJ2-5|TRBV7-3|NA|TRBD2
CASSSTSAAGTQYF
TGTGCCAGCAGCTCTACTAGCGCGGCAGGGACCCAGTACTTC
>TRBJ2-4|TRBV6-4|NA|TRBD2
CASSPLAGGPKNIQYF
TGTGCCAGCAGTCCACTAGCGGGAGGGCCCAAAAACATTCAGTACTTC
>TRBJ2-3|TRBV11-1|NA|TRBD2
CASSWEAGGTDTQYF
TGTGCCAGCAGCTGGGAAGCGGGAGGCACAGATACGCAGTATTTT
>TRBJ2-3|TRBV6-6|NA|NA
CASLTTSDTQYF
TGTGCCAGCCTCACCACTTCAGATACGCAGTATTTT
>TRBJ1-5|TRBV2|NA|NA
CASSESAGGQPQHF
TGTGCCAGCAGTGAGTCTGCCGGGGGTCAGCCCCAGCATTTT
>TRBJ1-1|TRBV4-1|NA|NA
CASSQGHPDREAFF
TGCGCCAGCAGCCAAGGCCACCCTGACAGGGAAGCTTTCTTT
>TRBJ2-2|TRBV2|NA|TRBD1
CATHRGPNSGELFF
TGTGCCACGCACAGGGGGCCGAATTCCGGGGAGCTGTTTTTT
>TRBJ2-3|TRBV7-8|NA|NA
CASSLVFLGTDTQYF
TGTGCCAGCAGCTTAGTCTTCCTAGGCACAGATACGCAGTATTTT
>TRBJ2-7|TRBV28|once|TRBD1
CATATGGYEQYF
TGTGCCACCGCGACAGGGGGCTACGAGCAGTACTTC
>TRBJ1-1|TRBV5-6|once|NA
CASSVDRLMNTEAFF
TGTGCCAGCAGCGTGGATCGGTTGATGAACACTGAAGCTTTCTTT
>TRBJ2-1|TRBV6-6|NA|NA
CASSSRVYEQFF
TGTGCCAGCAGTTCTCGGGTGTATGAGCAGTTCTTC
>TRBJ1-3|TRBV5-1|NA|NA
CASSPGERNTIYF
TGCGCCAGCAGCCCAGGGGAACGAAACACCATATATTTT
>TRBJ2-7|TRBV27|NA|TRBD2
CASAWGLATSYEQYF
TGTGCCAGCGCCTGGGGACTAGCGACTTCCTACGAGCAGTACTTC
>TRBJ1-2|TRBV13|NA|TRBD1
CASSFRDRGLHLVGYTF
TGTGCCAGCAGCTTCCGGGACAGGGGGTTGCATTTGGTCGGCTACACCTTC
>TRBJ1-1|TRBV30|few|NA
CAWGTGGLTEAFF
TGTGCCTGGGGTACGGGGGGTTTGACTGAAGCTTTCTTT
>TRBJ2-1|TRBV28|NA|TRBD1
CATLMWTGPKTRGNEQFF
TGTGCCACCTTGATGTGGACAGGGCCAAAAACTAGGGGCAATGAGCAGTTCTTC
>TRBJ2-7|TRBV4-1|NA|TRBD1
CASSPLGGQPTYF
TGCGCCAGCAGCCCCTTAGGGGGACAGCCAACGTACTTC
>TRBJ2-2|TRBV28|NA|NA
CASSLRGNTGELFF
TGTGCCAGCAGTTTAAGGGGGAACACCGGGGAGCTGTTTTTT
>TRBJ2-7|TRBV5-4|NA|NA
CASSLGGDSSYEQYF
TGTGCCAGCAGCTTAGGTGGCGACAGCTCCTACGAGCAGTACTTC
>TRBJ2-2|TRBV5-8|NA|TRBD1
CATETGHRTGELFF
TGTGCCACTGAGACAGGGCATCGAACCGGGGAGCTGTTTTTT
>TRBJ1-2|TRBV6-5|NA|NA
CASSQALYGYTF
TGTGCCAGCAGCCAGGCCCTGTATGGCTACACCTTC
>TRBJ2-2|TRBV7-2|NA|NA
CASSPLITTGELFF
TGTGCCAGCAGCCCCCTAATAACCACCGGGGAGCTGTTTTTT
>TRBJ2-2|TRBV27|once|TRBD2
CASSLFTGSGRNTGELFF
TGTGCCAGCAGTTTATTTACTGGGAGCGGGAGGAACACCGGGGAGCTGTTTTTT
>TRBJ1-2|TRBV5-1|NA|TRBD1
CASTIGQDYGYTF
TGCGCCAGCACCATCGGACAGGACTATGGCTACACCTTC
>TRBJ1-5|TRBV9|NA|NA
CASSVDGGGNGPQHF
TGTGCCAGCAGCGTAGATGGAGGTGGCAATGGGCCCCAGCATTTT